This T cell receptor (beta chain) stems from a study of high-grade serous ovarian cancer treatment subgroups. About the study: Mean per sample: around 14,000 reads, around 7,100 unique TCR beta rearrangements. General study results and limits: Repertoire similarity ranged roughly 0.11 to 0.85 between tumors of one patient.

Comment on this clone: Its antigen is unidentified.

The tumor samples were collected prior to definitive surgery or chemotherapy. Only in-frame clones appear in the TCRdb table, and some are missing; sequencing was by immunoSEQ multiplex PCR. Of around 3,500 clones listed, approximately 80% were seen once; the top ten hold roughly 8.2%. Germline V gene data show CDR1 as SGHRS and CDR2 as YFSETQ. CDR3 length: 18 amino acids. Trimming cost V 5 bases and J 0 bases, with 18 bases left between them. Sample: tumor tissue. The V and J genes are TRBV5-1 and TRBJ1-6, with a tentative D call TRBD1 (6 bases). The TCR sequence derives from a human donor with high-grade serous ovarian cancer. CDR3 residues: CASRRVGQSGSYNSPLHF. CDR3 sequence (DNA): TGCGCCAGCAGACGGGTCGGACAGTCCGGCTCCTATAATTCACCCCTCCACTTT.